This T cell receptor beta chain was identified in a study of shared clonotypes between healthy human individuals. The study, taken as a whole, reports: Non-shared clonotypes were found to have lower generation probabilities than the clonotypes that were shared by all four of the sorted-subset donors.

Every subset's genomic DNA went evenly onto several immunoSEQ plates. Some clones are missing from TCRdb's copy, which holds only in-frame ones; the method was immunoSEQ multiplex PCR. The sample consists of roughly 810,000 clones, 90% to 98% of them appearing once. Germline CDR1 is SGHTA and CDR2 is FQGTGA. Trimming shortened V by 0 bases and J by 3 bases, and 8 bases separated the two germline ends. This CDR3 has 15 amino acids. As for this clone: Its antigen is unknown.

CD8 cells regarded as naive lacked CD45RO, were positively chosen for CCR7, and omitted terminally differentiated effector memory CD45RA+ cells. This sequence originates from a man under 40 in good health. The rearrangement uses TRBV7-3 and TRBJ2-2; D is undetermined. The sequenced material came from naive CD8+ T cells sorted from blood. The CDR3 is CASSLTDTDTGELFF. Written as DNA, the CDR3 is TGTGCCAGCAGCTTAACTGACACGGACACCGGGGAGCTGTTTTTT.